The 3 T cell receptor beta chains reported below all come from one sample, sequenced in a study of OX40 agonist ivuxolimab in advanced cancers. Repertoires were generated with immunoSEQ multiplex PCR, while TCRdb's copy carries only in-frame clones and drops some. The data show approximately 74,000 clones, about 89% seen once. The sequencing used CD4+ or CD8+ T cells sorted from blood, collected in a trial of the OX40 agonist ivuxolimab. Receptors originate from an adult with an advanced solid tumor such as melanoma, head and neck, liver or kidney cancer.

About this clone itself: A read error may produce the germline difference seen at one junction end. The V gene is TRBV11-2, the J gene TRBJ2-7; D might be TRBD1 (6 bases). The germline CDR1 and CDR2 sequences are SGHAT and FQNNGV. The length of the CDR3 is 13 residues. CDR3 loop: CAGSRTDFYEQYF. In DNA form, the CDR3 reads TGTGCCGGCAGCCGGACAGACTTCTACGAGCAGTACTTC.

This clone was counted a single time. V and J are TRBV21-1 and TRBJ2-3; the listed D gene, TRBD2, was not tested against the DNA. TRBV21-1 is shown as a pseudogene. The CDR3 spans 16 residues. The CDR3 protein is CASSKKEREWTDTQYF. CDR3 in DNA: TGTGCCAGCAGCAAAAAGGAGAGGGAGTGGACAGATACGCAGTATTTT.

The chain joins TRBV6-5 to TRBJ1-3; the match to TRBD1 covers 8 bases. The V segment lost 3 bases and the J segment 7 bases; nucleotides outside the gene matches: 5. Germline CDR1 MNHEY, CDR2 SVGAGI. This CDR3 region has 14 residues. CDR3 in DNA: TGTGCCAGCAGTTATTCGACAGGGGCGAACACCATATATTTT. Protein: CASSYSTGANTIYF.